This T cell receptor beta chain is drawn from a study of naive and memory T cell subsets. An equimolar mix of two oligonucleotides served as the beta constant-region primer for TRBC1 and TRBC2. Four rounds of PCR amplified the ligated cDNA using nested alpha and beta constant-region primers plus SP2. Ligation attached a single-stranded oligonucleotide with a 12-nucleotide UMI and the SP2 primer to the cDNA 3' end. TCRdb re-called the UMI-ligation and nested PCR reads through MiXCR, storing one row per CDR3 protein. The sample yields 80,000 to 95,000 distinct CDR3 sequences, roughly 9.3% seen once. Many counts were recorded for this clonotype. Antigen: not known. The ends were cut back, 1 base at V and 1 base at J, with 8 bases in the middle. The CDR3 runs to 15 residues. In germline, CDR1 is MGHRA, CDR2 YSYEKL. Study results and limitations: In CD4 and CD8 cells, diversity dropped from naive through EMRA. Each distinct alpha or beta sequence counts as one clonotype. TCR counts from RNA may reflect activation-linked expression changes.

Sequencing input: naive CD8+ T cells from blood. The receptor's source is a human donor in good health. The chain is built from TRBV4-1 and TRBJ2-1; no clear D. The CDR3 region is CASSQGSNSYNEQFF. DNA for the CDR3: TGCGCCAGCAGCCAAGGATCAAATTCCTACAATGAGCAGTTCTTC.